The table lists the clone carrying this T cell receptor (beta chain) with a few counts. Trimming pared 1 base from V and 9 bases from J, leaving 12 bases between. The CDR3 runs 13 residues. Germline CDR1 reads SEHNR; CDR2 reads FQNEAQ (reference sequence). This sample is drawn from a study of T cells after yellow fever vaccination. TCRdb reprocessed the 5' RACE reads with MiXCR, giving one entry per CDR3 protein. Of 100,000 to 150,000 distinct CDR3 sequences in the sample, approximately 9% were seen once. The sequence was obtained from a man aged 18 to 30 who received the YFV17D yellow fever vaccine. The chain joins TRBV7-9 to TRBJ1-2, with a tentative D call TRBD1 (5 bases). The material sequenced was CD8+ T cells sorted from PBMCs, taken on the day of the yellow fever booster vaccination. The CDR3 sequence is CASSLVPGPSYTF. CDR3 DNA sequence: TGTGCCAGCAGCTTAGTACCAGGGCCGAGCTACACCTTC.